This TCR beta chain was captured by sequencing in a study of cytomegalovirus exposure and HLA in healthy donors. General observations from the study: An ancestry cluster, one associated with Asian ancestry, reportedly showed fewer N-insertions than the roughly 670-donor mean in a later analysis. A likely sequencing artifact accounted for one observed cluster of highly shared sequence variants. Researchers catalogued 164 TCR beta chains as cytomegalovirus-associated.

Worth noting for this clone: Its antigen is unidentified.

13 Jbeta primers and 60 Vbeta primers were used for the PCR. Sequencing was performed with immunoSEQ multiplex PCR; in TCRdb, only in-frame clones are kept and a portion is missing. Of about 190,000 clones listed, roughly 80% are singletons. V was shortened by 3 bases and J by 0 bases, with 10 bases between the two germline ends. CDR3 length equals 15 residues. Germline values: CDR1 SGDLS, CDR2 YYNGEE. The rearrangement joins TRBV9 to TRBJ2-1; D possibly corresponds to TRBD1 (6 bases). Source material: PBMCs. The sequence came from a woman between 45 and 65 years old in good health and CMV-seronegative. The CDR3: CASSGGQSSYNEQFF. The CDR3 DNA reads as TGTGCCAGCAGCGGCGGACAGAGCTCCTACAATGAGCAGTTCTTC.